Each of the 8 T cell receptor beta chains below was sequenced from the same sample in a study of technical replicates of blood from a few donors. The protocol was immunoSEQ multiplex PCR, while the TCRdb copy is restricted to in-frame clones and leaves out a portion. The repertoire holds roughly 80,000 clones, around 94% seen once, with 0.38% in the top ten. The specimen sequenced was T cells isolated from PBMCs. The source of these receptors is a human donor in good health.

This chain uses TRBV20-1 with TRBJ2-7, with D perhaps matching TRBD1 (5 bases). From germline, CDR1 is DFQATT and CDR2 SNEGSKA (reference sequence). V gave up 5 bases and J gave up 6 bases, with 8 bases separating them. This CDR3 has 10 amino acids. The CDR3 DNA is TGCAGTGCTCTAACAGGCGAGCAGTACTTC. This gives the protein CSALTGEQYF.

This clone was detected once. The CDR3 region has the DNA TGTGCCATCAGGGAAACGGGACTAGCGGGGGTTTACGAGCAGTACTTC. Protein sequence: CAIRETGLAGVYEQYF. The V and J genes are TRBV10-3 and TRBJ2-7, with 14 positions matching TRBD2. This CDR3 contains 16 residues. V trimming: 6 bases; J trimming: 4 bases; junction bases outside the gene matches: 8. Looked up from germline, CDR1 is ENHRY and CDR2 is SYGVKD.

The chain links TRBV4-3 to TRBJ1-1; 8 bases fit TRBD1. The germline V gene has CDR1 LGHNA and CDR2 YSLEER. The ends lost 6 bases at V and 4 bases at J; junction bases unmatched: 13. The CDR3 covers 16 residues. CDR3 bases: TGCGCCAGCAGAGGGTTACAGGGGGGCTGGAGCACTGAAGCTTTCTTT. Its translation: CASRGLQGGWSTEAFF.

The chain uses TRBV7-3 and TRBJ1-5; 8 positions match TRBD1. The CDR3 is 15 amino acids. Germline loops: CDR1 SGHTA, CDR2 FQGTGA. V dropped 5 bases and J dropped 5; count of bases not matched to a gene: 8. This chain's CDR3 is CASSRDGQGHQPQHF. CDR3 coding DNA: TGTGCCAGCAGCCGCGACGGACAGGGTCATCAGCCCCAGCATTTT.

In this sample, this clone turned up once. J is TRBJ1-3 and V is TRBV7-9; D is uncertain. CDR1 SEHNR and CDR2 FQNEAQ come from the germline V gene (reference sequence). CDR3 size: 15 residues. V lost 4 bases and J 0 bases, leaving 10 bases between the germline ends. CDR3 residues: CASSSRGLSGNTIYF. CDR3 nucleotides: TGTGCCAGCAGCTCCCGCGGGCTCTCTGGAAACACCATATATTTT.

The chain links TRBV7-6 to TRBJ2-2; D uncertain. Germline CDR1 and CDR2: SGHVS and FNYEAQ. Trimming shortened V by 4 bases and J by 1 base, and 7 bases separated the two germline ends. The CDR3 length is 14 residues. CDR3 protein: CASSSYMNTGELFF. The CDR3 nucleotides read TGTGCCAGCAGCTCTTACATGAACACCGGGGAGCTGTTTTTT. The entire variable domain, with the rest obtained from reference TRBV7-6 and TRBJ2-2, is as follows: GAGVSQSPRYKVTKRGQDVALRCDPISGHVSLYWYRQALGQGPEFLTYFNYEAQQDKSGLPNDRFSAERPEGSISTLTIQRTEQRDSAMYRCASSSYMNTGELFFGEGSRLTVL.

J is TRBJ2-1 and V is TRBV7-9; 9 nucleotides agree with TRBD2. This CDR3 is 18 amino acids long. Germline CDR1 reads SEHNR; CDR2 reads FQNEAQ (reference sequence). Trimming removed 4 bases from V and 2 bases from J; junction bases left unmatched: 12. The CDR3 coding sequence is TGTGCCAGCAGCTCCCCGGGAGTCAGCGGGAGGCCCTACAATGAGCAGTTCTTC. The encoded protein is CASSSPGVSGRPYNEQFF.

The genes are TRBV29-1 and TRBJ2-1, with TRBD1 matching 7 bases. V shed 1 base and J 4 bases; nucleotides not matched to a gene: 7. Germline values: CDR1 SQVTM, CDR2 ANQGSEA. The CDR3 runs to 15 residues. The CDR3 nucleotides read TGCAGCGTTGAAGCCCGACAGGGCGTATACAATGAGCAGTTCTTC. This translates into CSVEARQGVYNEQFF.